This T cell receptor beta chain was obtained from a study of cytomegalovirus exposure and HLA in healthy donors listed by TCRdb under 2017. Turning to the overall study: An earlier analysis of 587 of the donors reported 250 to 300 Gb of sequence data and 95 million to 120 million unique TCR beta sequences obtained from roughly 170 million T cells. Both class I and class II loci were covered by HLA typing, at four-digit resolution. Donor age, sex, ethnicity and CMV serostatus were compiled together with the repertoire data. To decide whether each TCR beta V gene segment behaved as functional or pseudogenic, an earlier analysis of some 600 of the donors relied on high-throughput TCR beta sequencing. The study profiled the T cell repertoires of 666 subjects by immunosequencing and related them to cytomegalovirus serostatus. Rather than using new phenotypic data, the later analysis identified candidate immune exposures from TCR beta sequences and from how often those sequences occurred across donors. An early release that covered fewer than 800 HLA-typed donors contained around 330 gigabases of sequencing data and roughly 84 million unique TCR sequences. The number of donors typed differed by locus, with 629-630 for A, B, C, DRB1 and DQB1, 522 for DQA1, approximately 570 for DPA1, and some 440 for DPB1. Genome-wide SNP genotypes for about 65% of the 666 donors were used in a later genetic analysis, which treated that subset as a discovery cohort. To predict cytomegalovirus infection status, the study combined high-throughput TCR immunosequencing, statistical association of individual TCRs with disease status, and machine learning. A later analysis re-analyzed previously published TCR beta repertoires from 600 to 850 donors and added high-resolution HLA genotyping to study TCR occurrence patterns. The study was designed to test whether signatures of past pathogen exposure could be identified by cataloging public T cell receptors. On average, around 200,000 unique TCR beta nucleotide sequences were sequenced per donor among fewer than 500 genotyped donors of the cohort, with about 19% of those sequences being non-productive. Every repertoire in the discovery cohort had been generated on one and the same sequencing platform. Of the roughly 390 genotyped donors, roughly 80% were placed in the genetic ancestry cluster associated with self-reported Caucasian donors. In addition to the first cohort of 666 subjects, a separate validation cohort of approximately 120 different subjects was used. Several DR-DQ haplotypes were treated as single units for association and clustering because of strong linkage in the cohort.

Libraries were built with the immunoSEQ multiplex PCR assay. For the multiplex PCR, a mixture combining 60 forward primers for TCR Vbeta segments and 13 reverse primers for TCR Jbeta segments was used. A multiplex PCR assay on genomic DNA amplified the CDR3 region of rearranged TCR beta genes. The amplified TCR beta libraries were sequenced on the Illumina HiSeq System as 87-base-pair reads. The original methods were these. A later analysis counted some 74 million unique TCR beta chains across the roughly 700 repertoires, and around 9.9 million of these chains were shared by at least two donors. Raw reads were error-corrected and collapsed into unique sequences with a nearest-neighbor algorithm that merged closely related sequences to remove PCR and sequencing errors. CDR3 sequences were aligned to IMGT reference sequences to assign V, D and J gene segments. For a sequence to be retained, at least a six-nucleotide match to both a V gene segment and a J gene segment was required. A rearrangement counted as productive if the CDR3 had no stop codons and remained in frame with V and J, and every other rearrangement counted as non-productive. CDR3 was defined by IMGT convention, running from the second conserved V-encoded cysteine to the conserved J-encoded phenylalanine. In an earlier analysis of some 550 of the donors, sequences lacking an unambiguous match to a single V gene segment were excluded. An earlier analysis of some 500 of the donors classified V segments as functional when productive rearrangements were above 56.7% and as segregating when the standard deviation between donors was above 5%. A statistical classification framework was built to diagnose cytomegalovirus status from the catalog of TCR beta chain sequences. A later analysis assigned V and J genes by comparing TCR nucleotide sequences with IMGT/GENE-DB human TR gene sequences. The TCRdist pipeline was used in a later analysis to assign CDR3 sequences and most-parsimonious VDJ recombination scenarios. A later analysis defined each TCR beta chain by its CDR3 amino acid sequence plus V-gene family, and excluded reads lacking a unique V-gene family. A later analysis removed 500 to 600 highly shared, low-generation-probability nucleotide sequences to deal with suspected cross-contamination and a sequencing artifact. In a later analysis, a clonal expansion index was calculated for each public chain from normalized within-repertoire ranks of inferred template counts. In a later analysis, generation probabilities were computed with a VDJ recombination model fitted to out-of-frame rearrangements, and the resulting probabilities were checked against IGoR. In a later analysis, hypergeometric tests were used to score TCR-TCR, TCR-HLA and TCR-CMV co-occurrence, with a repertoire-size bias correction applied to TCR pairs. To estimate false discovery rates, a later analysis permuted the HLA or CMV assignments 20 times. A later analysis grouped co-occurring TCRs with DBSCAN, adding TCRdist sequence similarity when clustering within HLA-allele-positive subsets. Co-occurrence clustering excluded repertoires with fewer than 30,000 or more than 120,000 public chains, plus five with anomalous nucleotide sharing. TCRdb retrieved this table from immuneACCESS and kept in-frame rearrangements only. Not all clones are present; in checked studies, unresolved V genes account for under half, and no reason is known for the remainder. The V and J calls and clone size come from that table; D and trimming were worked out from the DNA. The sample includes tens of thousands of clones, with approximately 79% observed a single time. The biggest ten clones account for 2.5% to 3.5% of the sample.

In total, approximately 690 healthy bone marrow donors made up the cohort. At the time of sampling, all cohort members were nominally healthy, though unrecorded immune exposures were likely present. The donor was CMV seronegative and belonged to the group of 380 or so seronegative cohort members. A peripheral blood sample was provided by each donor, and peripheral blood mononuclear cells were used for TCR beta sequencing. The Qiagen DNeasy Blood Extraction Kit was used to extract genomic DNA from the blood cell samples. The CDR3, cysteine through phenylalanine, is 14 amino acids long. Of all the DNA, just the CDR3 is kept, 42 bases in frame from base 1. What the authors observed across the whole study: Specific HLA alleles were associated with 15,000 to 20,000 TCR beta sequences at a false discovery rate of 0.05 in a later analysis. A later analysis found that HLA-associated TCR beta chains were more clonally expanded and had lower generation probabilities than equally common non-associated chains. When HLA alleles, especially DR and DQ, strongly co-occurred, attributing TCR associations to individual alleles was difficult. The authors suggested that the approach could potentially be extended to other disease states and immunological phenotypes. The presence/absence analyses assumed that sequencing depth was roughly uniform across donors, and that assumption may not be true. Because the 87-base-pair reads could not distinguish some IMGT-functional V segments, including TRBV6-2 and TRBV6-3, those segments were excluded. While some public TCRs were present in many individuals, most TCR sequences turned up only very rarely across donors. In both the original and validation cohorts, the classifier was reported to diagnose cytomegalovirus status with high specificity and sensitivity. Immune exposure information for the cohort was limited to CMV serostatus. In vitro tests confirmed that a few of the cytomegalovirus-associated TCR beta chains recognize cytomegalovirus antigens. HLA typing was unavailable for some donors at each locus, so association tests used only the typed subset. A group of highly shared sequence variants was considered likely to be a technical artifact of the sequencing pipeline. According to a later analysis, parvovirus B19, influenza, CMV and Epstein-Barr virus appeared linked to several top co-occurrence clusters. Correlated functional status among segregating V segments might reflect linkage disequilibrium, but an unknown experimental factor could not be ruled out. In the study, some 160 TCR beta chains were listed as associated with cytomegalovirus. Because counts were too low, seventeen rarely observed V segments, including chromosome 9 orphons, were left out of the earlier analysis of about 500 of the donors. According to a later analysis, most CMV-associated TCR beta chains appeared to be HLA-restricted, and the HLA associations seemed to be driven largely by CMV exposure. A further reported finding was that TCR beta sequences accurately predicted the HLA-A and HLA-B alleles for most subjects in the first cohort. In a later genetic analysis, fewer N-insertions in productive TCRs were reported among donors in an Asian-associated ancestry cluster than the approximately 710-donor mean. Only TCR beta chains were sequenced in this cohort, and the absence of alpha or paired-chain data limited detectable features. An earlier analysis of approximately 570 of the donors showed that most TCR beta V segments appeared in productive rearrangements either about 87% or about 30% of the time, which broadly matched IMGT annotations. A later analysis found that TCR association rates varied across HLA loci, with DRB1 alleles showing the most associated TCRs and HLA-C alleles the fewest. V-gene and J-gene trimming of TCR beta chains was associated with a missense DCLRE1C variant in a later genetic analysis, and the association was replicated in an independent cohort.

As concerns this clone: Its binding antigen is unknown. Per-base quality was not reported, and no clone a single base away is much larger than it.

The source material was PBMCs. The source is a woman in her twenties or thirties in good health and CMV-seronegative. In this chain, TRBV21-1 is recombined with TRBJ2-3; the table assigns TRBD2, which was not confirmed against the DNA. TRBV21-1 is noted as a pseudogene. The nucleotide sequence reads as follows: TGTGCCAGGCGGGAGGACCTATTCACAGATACGCAGTATTTT. It translates to CARREDLFTDTQYF.